Each of the 30 T cell receptor beta chains below was sequenced from the same sample in a study of T cell clones after liver transplantation. The assay was immunoSEQ multiplex PCR, and TCRdb's table has in-frame clones only and misses some. The sample has 49,000 or so clones, roughly 74% seen once. The sample was CD4+ T cells from blood, taken more than 52 months after liver transplant. Every receptor here comes from a human patient who received a liver transplant. Some T cells may have come from the graft donor.

The chain couples TRBV7-2 to TRBJ1-5; D gene ambiguous. Trimming took off 1 base at V and 2 bases at J, with 6 bases between the two ends. CDR3 length: 14 residues. From germline, CDR1 is SGHTA and CDR2 FQGNSA. CDR3 loop: CASSLVVGNQPQHF. The CDR3 nucleotides read TGTGCCAGCAGCTTAGTTGTGGGCAATCAGCCCCAGCATTTT.

The chain uses TRBV5-1 and TRBJ2-1; D perhaps matches TRBD1 (5 bases). Trimming left V 0 bases short and J 0 bases short, with 10 bases between. The CDR3 contains 16 residues. Per the germline V gene, CDR1 is SGHRS and CDR2 is YFSETQ. CDR3 coding DNA: TGCGCCAGCAGCTTGGAGGGGCCTAGCTCCTACAATGAGCAGTTCTTC. Translation: CASSLEGPSSYNEQFF.

The genes are TRBV29-1 and TRBJ2-7, with 7 bases matching TRBD2. The CDR3 loop spans 13 amino acids. Germline trimming cut 3 bases from V and 3 bases from J; bases unmatched to any gene: 5. The V gene's germline CDR1 is SQVTM and CDR2 ANQGSEA. The CDR3 DNA follows: TGCAGCGTTGAGGCCAGCGGGGTCTACGAGCAGTACTTC. It encodes CSVEASGVYEQYF.

The CDR3 coding sequence is TGTGCCAGCAGTAAGACAGGGTCCGTTCAAGCTTTCTTT. The encoded protein is CASSKTGSVQAFF. The chain is built from TRBV6-6 and TRBJ1-1, with 7 bases identical to TRBD1. The length of the CDR3 is 13 residues. Germline CDR1 reads MNHNY; CDR2 reads SVGAGI (reference sequence). V lost 5 bases, J lost 9 bases, and 9 bases stayed unmatched.

The chain recombines TRBV7-2 with TRBJ2-2, with 8 bases matching TRBD2. This CDR3 region has 15 residues. The V gene end was trimmed by 5 bases and the J gene end by 9 bases; junction bases not matched to a gene: 11. In germline, CDR1 is SGHTA, CDR2 FQGNSA. CDR3: CASSQLAGGPRELFF. CDR3 DNA: TGTGCCAGCAGCCAGCTAGCGGGTGGGCCTAGGGAGCTGTTTTTT.

The CDR3 DNA reads TGTGCCAGCAGCTTAGCGGGACAGTCGAGTCAGTACTTC. Amino acids: CASSLAGQSSQYF. The chain is built from TRBV7-2 and TRBJ2-7, with 7 bases identical to TRBD1. CDR1 and CDR2 from the germline V gene are SGHTA and FQGNSA. V trimming: 0 bases; J trimming: 10 bases; junction bases outside the gene matches: 6. The CDR3 is made up of 13 amino acids. Based on the CDR3 plus reference TRBV7-2 and TRBJ2-7, the full variable domain is GAGVSQSPSNKVTEKGKDVELRCDPISGHTALYWYRQSLGQGLEFLIYFQGNSAPDKSGLPSDRFSAERTGGSVSTLTIQRTQQEDSAVYLCASSLAGQSSQYFGPGTRLTVT.

The chain uses TRBV28 and TRBJ1-2, with 12 bases aligning to TRBD1. The V segment lost 8 bases and the J segment 4 bases; nucleotides outside the gene matches: 2. The germline V gene has CDR1 MDHEN and CDR2 SYDVKM. CDR3 length: 13 amino acids. The CDR3 is CASWDRGPYGYTF. As DNA, the CDR3 is TGTGCCAGCTGGGACAGGGGGCCCTATGGCTACACCTTC.

The rearrangement links TRBV27 to TRBJ2-2, with D hard to call. V lost 5 bases to trimming and J lost 8 bases, with 9 bases between them. The germline CDR1 and CDR2 sequences are MNHEY and SMNVEV (reference sequence). This CDR3 is built from 12 residues. The CDR3 DNA reads as TGTGCCAGCAGTAAGGCAGCGGGGGAGCTGTTTTTT. Protein: CASSKAAGELFF.

This rearrangement joins TRBV5-6 to TRBJ2-7, with a possible D match to TRBD2 (6 bases). V was clipped by 5 bases and J by 2 bases, with 14 bases between them. CDR3 length equals 14 residues. Germline lookup yields CDR1 SGHDT and CDR2 YYEEEE. Here the CDR3 DNA reads TGTGCCAGCAGTCCCCGGGGGTCCGCCTACGAGCAGTACTTC. Amino acid sequence: CASSPRGSAYEQYF. Supplemented by reference TRBV5-6 and TRBJ2-7, the full variable domain reads DAGVTQSPTHLIKTRGQQVTLRCSPKSGHDTVSWYQQALGQGPQFIFQYYEEEERQRGNFPDRFSGHQFPNYSSELNVNALLLGDSALYLCASSPRGSAYEQYFGPGTRLTVT.

The chain has TRBV19 and TRBJ2-3; TRBD1 aligns across 9 bases. This CDR3 region has 14 residues. The germline V gene encodes CDR1 LNHDA and CDR2 SQIVND (reference sequence). The junction had 4 bases not matched to a gene; V was cut back by 7 bases and J by 2 bases. CDR3 residues: CASTWTGATDTQYF. CDR3 nucleotide sequence: TGTGCCAGTACCTGGACAGGGGCCACAGATACGCAGTATTTT.

J is TRBJ1-6 and V is TRBV7-3; no firm D call. Germline V CDR1 and CDR2: SGHTA, FQGTGA. The CDR3 spans 15 residues. The V and J ends lost 2 bases and 7 bases respectively, with 12 bases between them. The CDR3 loop reads CASSLSPGGNSPLHF. The CDR3 DNA reads as TGTGCCAGCAGCTTATCGCCAGGAGGGAATTCACCCCTCCACTTT.

V gene TRBV19 combines with J gene TRBJ2-3; D is unresolved. The germline V and J ends were trimmed by 3 bases and 6 bases, with 4 bases remaining between them. This CDR3 has 11 residues. In germline, CDR1 is LNHDA, CDR2 SQIVND (reference sequence). The CDR3 reads CASSIGDTQYF. The CDR3 nucleotides are TGTGCCAGTAGTATTGGGGATACGCAGTATTTT.

V and J are TRBV6-4 and TRBJ1-3; D ambiguous. CDR1 is MRHNA, CDR2 SNTAGT, per germline. Trimming removed 2 bases from V and 2 bases from J, with 7 bases in between. There are 14 residues in the CDR3. In DNA, the CDR3 is TGTGCCAGCAGTGACCCCGCCGCTGGAAACACCATATATTTT. It translates to CASSDPAAGNTIYF.

This clone has a handful of counts. V gene TRBV7-6 combines with J gene TRBJ1-6, with D possibly matching TRBD1 (6 bases). The V end was cut by 3 bases, the J end by 6 bases, with 9 bases between. Germline V lookup: CDR1 SGHVS, CDR2 FNYEAQ. The CDR3 contains 14 residues. CDR3 loop: CASSFGTSNSPLHF. As DNA, the CDR3 is TGTGCCAGCAGCTTCGGGACATCTAATTCACCCCTCCACTTT.

The chain has TRBV4-1 and TRBJ1-3; D gene ambiguous. V was shortened by 0 bases and J by 3 bases, with 12 bases between the two germline ends. CDR3 length equals 16 residues. Per germline, CDR1 MGHRA and CDR2 YSYEKL. CDR3 nucleotides: TGCGCCAGCAGCCAAGATGGTGCGGGAGGTGGAAACACCATATATTTT. It codes for CASSQDGAGGGNTIYF.

This chain connects TRBV7-9 to TRBJ1-1; no reliable D call. Trimming removed 5 bases at V and 0 bases at J, with 7 bases between. The CDR3 loop spans 13 amino acids. Germline assignment: CDR1 SEHNR and CDR2 FQNEAQ (reference sequence). The CDR3, as DNA: TGTGCCAGCAGCCGTATTATGAACACTGAAGCTTTCTTT. Translating gives CASSRIMNTEAFF.

The V and J genes are TRBV14 and TRBJ2-3; possibly TRBD1 or TRBD2 for D (5 bases each). In germline, CDR1 is SGHDN, CDR2 FVKESK. This CDR3 is built from 14 residues. The V end was cut by 4 bases, the J end by 4 bases, with 12 bases between. The CDR3 DNA follows: TGTGCCAGCAGCCTTAGAGGGGCTCCAGATACGCAGTATTTT. Its translation is CASSLRGAPDTQYF.

V and J are TRBV30 and TRBJ2-7; no reliable D call. V was clipped by 5 bases and J by 0 bases, with 11 bases between them. The CDR3 length is 13 residues. Germline CDR1 reads GTSNPN; CDR2 reads SVGIG (reference sequence). CDR3 bases: TGTGCCTGGGAACCCCAGGTCTCCTACGAGCAGTACTTC. Its translation is CAWEPQVSYEQYF.

V and J are TRBV5-6 and TRBJ1-4; D unresolved. Trimming cost V 4 bases and J 5 bases, with 9 bases left between them. The germline gives CDR1 SGHDT, CDR2 YYEEEE. The CDR3 length is 13 residues. The CDR3 loop reads CASSPIGNEKLFF. CDR3 bases: TGTGCCAGCAGCCCCATAGGGAATGAAAAACTGTTTTTT.

The sample holds a few counts of this clone. V gene TRBV19 combines with J gene TRBJ2-5, with TRBD2 identical over 13 bases. The V segment lost 5 bases and the J segment 5 bases; nucleotides outside the gene matches: 8. Germline V lookup: CDR1 LNHDA, CDR2 SQIVND (reference sequence). This CDR3 comprises 16 residues. The CDR3 coding sequence is TGTGCCAGTAGTGTTACTAGCGGGGGGGCTACGGAGACCCAGTACTTC. It codes for CASSVTSGGATETQYF.

The rearrangement links TRBV4-2 to TRBJ2-3; TRBD2 aligns across 10 bases. The germline V gene has CDR1 LGHNA and CDR2 YNFKEQ. With 4 bases clipped from V and 4 bases from J, the junction kept 8 bases outside the gene matches. This CDR3 has 16 residues. DNA of the CDR3: TGTGCCAGCAGCCCGGGGGCTAGCGGGGGTCCAGATACGCAGTATTTT. Residues: CASSPGASGGPDTQYF.

J is TRBJ2-7 and V is TRBV6-1; 7 bases fit TRBD2. CDR1 is MNHNS and CDR2 is SASEGT in the germline V gene. The junction had 6 bases not matched to a gene; V was cut back by 1 base and J by 6 bases. The CDR3 is made up of 14 amino acids. The CDR3 sequence is CASSEVRTRSEQYF. For the CDR3, the DNA is TGTGCCAGCAGTGAAGTCCGGACTAGGAGCGAGCAGTACTTC.

This chain connects TRBV10-3 to TRBJ1-3, with D hard to call. V gave up 4 bases and J gave up 1 base, with 5 bases separating them. This CDR3 has 13 amino acids. CDR1 is ENHRY and CDR2 is SYGVKD in the germline V gene. The CDR3 bases are TGTGCCATCAGTGCCGGATCTGGAAACACCATATATTTT. Its protein is CAISAGSGNTIYF.

The CDR3 here is CASSQSKPGQNSYEQYF. CDR3 DNA: TGTGCCAGCAGCCAAAGTAAACCGGGACAGAACTCCTACGAGCAGTACTTC. The chain uses TRBV14 and TRBJ2-7; the match to TRBD1 covers 7 bases. Germline V gene sequence: CDR1 SGHDN, CDR2 FVKESK. The CDR3 has 17 residues. V trimming: 2 bases; J trimming: 0 bases; junction bases outside the gene matches: 10.

With respect to this clone: This same CDR3 is encoded by further DNA sequences in the sample. The chain couples TRBV27 to TRBJ1-2; TRBD1 matches at 7 bases. CDR1 and CDR2 (germline): MNHEY, SMNVEV (reference sequence). The V segment lost 3 bases and the J segment 2 bases; nucleotides outside the gene matches: 0. The CDR3 totals 13 residues. CDR3 sequence: CASSLGQNYGYTF. CDR3 in DNA: TGTGCCAGCAGTTTGGGACAGAACTATGGCTACACCTTC.

The chain couples TRBV28 to TRBJ1-2, with 8 positions matching TRBD1. The CDR3 runs 15 residues. The V gene's germline CDR1 is MDHEN and CDR2 SYDVKM. Losses at the gene ends were 3 bases for V and 4 bases for J; bases not matched to a gene: 7. CDR3: CASSFRGRQVYGYTF. Here the CDR3 DNA reads TGTGCCAGCAGTTTCAGGGGGCGGCAGGTCTATGGCTACACCTTC.

This chain joins TRBV5-4 and TRBJ2-6; no clear D gene. With 3 bases removed from V and 1 base from J, the gap between germline ends came to 2 bases. The CDR3 runs to 13 residues. Germline V lookup: CDR1 SGHNT, CDR2 YYREEE (reference sequence). The chain's CDR3 is CASSWSGANVLTF. CDR3 DNA: TGTGCCAGCAGCTGGTCTGGGGCCAACGTCCTGACTTTC.

The genes are TRBV28 and TRBJ1-4; 8 bases are a match to TRBD1. Germline CDR1 is MDHEN and CDR2 is SYDVKM. This CDR3 has 14 amino acids. Trimming at V came to 3 bases and at J to 6 bases, leaving 3 bases not matched to a gene. The CDR3 DNA sequence: TGTGCCAGCAGTTTGACAGGGGCCGATGAAAAACTGTTTTTT. Its translation is CASSLTGADEKLFF.

The CDR3 DNA reads TGTGCCAGCAGTGATTGGGGCCAGGACACCGGGGAGCTGTTTTTT. Translation: CASSDWGQDTGELFF. The chain has TRBV25-1 and TRBJ2-2; D possibly corresponds to TRBD1 (5 bases). Germline-derived CDR1 and CDR2 are MGHDK and SYGVNS. The germline V and J ends were trimmed by 3 bases and 3 bases, with 11 bases remaining between them. The CDR3 covers 15 residues.

This chain connects TRBV6-5 to TRBJ1-5; TRBD1 might be the D (6 bases). V was cut by 5 bases and J by 7 bases, with 15 bases left in between. Germline CDR1 MNHEY, CDR2 SVGAGI. CDR3 length: 14 residues. The CDR3 is CASSPSNRAQPQHF. CDR3 nucleotides: TGTGCCAGCAGTCCTTCTAACAGGGCCCAGCCCCAGCATTTT.